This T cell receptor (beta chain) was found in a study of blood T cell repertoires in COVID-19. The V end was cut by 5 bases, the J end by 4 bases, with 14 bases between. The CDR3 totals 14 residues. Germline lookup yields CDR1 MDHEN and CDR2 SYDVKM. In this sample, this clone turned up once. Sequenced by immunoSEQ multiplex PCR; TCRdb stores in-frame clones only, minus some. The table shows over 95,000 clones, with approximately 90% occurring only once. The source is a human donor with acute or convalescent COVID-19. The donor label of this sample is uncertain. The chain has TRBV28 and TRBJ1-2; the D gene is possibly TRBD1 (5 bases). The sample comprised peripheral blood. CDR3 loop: CASSRTGSVYGYTF. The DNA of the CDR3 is TGTGCCAGCAGTCGAACAGGTTCTGTCTATGGCTACACCTTC.